The entry below describes one T cell receptor beta chain. Its matching antigen is unknown. CDR3 length equals 18 residues. The ends lost 3 bases at V and 3 bases at J; junction bases unmatched: 12. TCRdb re-derived calls from the RACE reads in MiXCR, one entry per CDR3 protein. The profile shows over 60,000 distinct CDR3 sequences, under 13% of them singletons. The source of the sample is a study of human T cells and chemical hapten exposure. Across the whole study: The scalp of each patient received a weekly diphenylcyclopropenone dose for the full roughly 24-week study.

Indicated time point: patch test 2, 6 weeks after DPC sensitization. Treatment indicated: therapeutic diphenylcyclopropenone sensitization with weekly scalp DPC. Study-level points and caveats: Alopecia was present in the donors, so their immune response may differ from healthy people's.

This sample comprised whole blood, obtained in connection with sensitization to the hapten diphenylcyclopropenone (DPC). This clonotype was sampled from a woman between 45 and 60 years old with alopecia areata. Some clones in this sample may be carry-over from other donors' samples. The chain is built from TRBV12-3 or TRBV12-4 and TRBJ2-1; 9 nucleotides align to TRBD2. CDR3 amino acids: CASSLGAGGPRVYNEQFF. The CDR3 coding sequence is TGTGCCAGCAGTTTGGGCGCGGGAGGGCCTCGTGTCTACAATGAGCAGTTCTTC.